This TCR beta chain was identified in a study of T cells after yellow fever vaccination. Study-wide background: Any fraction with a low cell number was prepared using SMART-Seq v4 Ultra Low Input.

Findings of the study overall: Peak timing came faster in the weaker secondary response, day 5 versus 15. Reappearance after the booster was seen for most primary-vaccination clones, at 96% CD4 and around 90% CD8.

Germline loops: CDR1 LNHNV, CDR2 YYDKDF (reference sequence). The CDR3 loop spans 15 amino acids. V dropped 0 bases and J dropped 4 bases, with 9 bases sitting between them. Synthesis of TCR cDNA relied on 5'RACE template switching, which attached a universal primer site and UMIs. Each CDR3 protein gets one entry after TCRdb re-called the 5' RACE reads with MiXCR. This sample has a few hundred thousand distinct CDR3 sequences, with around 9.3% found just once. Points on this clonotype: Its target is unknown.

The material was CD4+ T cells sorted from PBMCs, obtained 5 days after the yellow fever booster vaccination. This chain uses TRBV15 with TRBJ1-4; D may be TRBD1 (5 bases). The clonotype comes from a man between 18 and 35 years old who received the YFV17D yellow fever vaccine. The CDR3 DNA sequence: TGTGCCACCAGCAGAGATACAGGCCGTAATGAAAAACTGTTTTTT. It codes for CATSRDTGRNEKLFF. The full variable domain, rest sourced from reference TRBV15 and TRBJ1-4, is DAMVIQNPRYQVTQFGKPVTLSCSQTLNHNVMYWYQQKSSQAPKLLFHYYDKDFNNEADTPDNFQSRRPNTSFCFLDIRSPGLGDTAMYLCATSRDTGRNEKLFFGSGTQLSVL.